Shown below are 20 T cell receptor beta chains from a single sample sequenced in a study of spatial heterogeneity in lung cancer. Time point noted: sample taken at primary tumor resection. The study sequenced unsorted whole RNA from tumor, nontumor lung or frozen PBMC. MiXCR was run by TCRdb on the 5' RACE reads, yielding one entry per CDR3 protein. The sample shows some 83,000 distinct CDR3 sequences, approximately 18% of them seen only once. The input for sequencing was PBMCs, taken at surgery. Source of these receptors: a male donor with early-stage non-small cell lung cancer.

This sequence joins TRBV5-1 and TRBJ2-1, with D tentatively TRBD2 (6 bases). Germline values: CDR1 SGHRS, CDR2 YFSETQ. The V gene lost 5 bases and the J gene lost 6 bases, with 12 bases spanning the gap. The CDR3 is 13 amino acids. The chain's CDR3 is CASRPGTRNEQFF. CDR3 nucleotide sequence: TGCGCCAGCAGACCCGGGACTCGCAATGAGCAGTTCTTC.

The CDR3 here is CSARAKTSGRGSETQYF. DNA of the CDR3: TGCAGTGCTAGAGCCAAGACTAGCGGGAGAGGTTCAGAGACCCAGTACTTC. The J gene is TRBJ2-5, the V gene TRBV20-1, with TRBD2 matching over 12 bases. J lost 4 bases, V lost 1 base, and 10 bases had no gene match. Germline V gene lookup returns CDR1 DFQATT and CDR2 SNEGSKA (reference sequence). The CDR3 loop spans 17 amino acids.

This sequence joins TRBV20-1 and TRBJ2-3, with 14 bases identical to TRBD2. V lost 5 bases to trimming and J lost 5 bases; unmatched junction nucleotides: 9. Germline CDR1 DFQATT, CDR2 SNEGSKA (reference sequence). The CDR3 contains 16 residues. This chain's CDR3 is CSAETSGRAMVDTQYF. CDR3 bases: TGCAGTGCTGAGACTAGCGGGAGGGCCATGGTAGATACGCAGTATTTT.

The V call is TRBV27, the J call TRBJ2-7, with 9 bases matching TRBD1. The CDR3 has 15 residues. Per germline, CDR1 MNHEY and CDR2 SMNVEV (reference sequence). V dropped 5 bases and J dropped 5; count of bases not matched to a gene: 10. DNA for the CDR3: TGTGCCAGCAGTGATTTCGGACAGGGGACCCACGAGCAGTACTTC. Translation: CASSDFGQGTHEQYF.

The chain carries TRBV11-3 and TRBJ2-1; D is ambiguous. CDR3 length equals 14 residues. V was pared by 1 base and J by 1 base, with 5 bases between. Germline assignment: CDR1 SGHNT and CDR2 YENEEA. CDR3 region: CASSLVQSYNEQFF. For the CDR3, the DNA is TGTGCCAGCAGCTTAGTTCAGTCCTACAATGAGCAGTTCTTC. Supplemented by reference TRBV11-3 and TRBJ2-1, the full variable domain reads EAGVVQSPRYKIIEKKQPVAFWCNPISGHNTLYWYLQNLGQGPELLIRYENEEAVDDSQLPKDRFSAERLKGVDSTLKIQPAELGDSAVYLCASSLVQSYNEQFFGPGTRLTVL.

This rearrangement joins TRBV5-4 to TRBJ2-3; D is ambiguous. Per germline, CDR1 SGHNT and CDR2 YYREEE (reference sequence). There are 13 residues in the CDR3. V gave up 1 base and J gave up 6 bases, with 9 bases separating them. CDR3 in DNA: TGTGCCAGCAGCTTGACCAATACGGATACGCAGTATTTT. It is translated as CASSLTNTDTQYF.

CDR3 loop: CASSLALAGDREQFF. In DNA form, the CDR3 reads TGCGCCAGCAGCTTGGCCCTAGCGGGAGATCGGGAGCAGTTCTTC. The V gene is TRBV5-1, the J gene TRBJ2-1, with 10 bases identical to TRBD2. CDR3 length equals 15 residues. Trimming at V came to 0 bases and at J to 10 bases, leaving 7 bases not matched to a gene. Germline CDR1 SGHRS, CDR2 YFSETQ. Full variable domain (outside the CDR3, taken from reference TRBV5-1 and TRBJ2-1): KAGVTQTPRYLIKTRGQQVTLSCSPISGHRSVSWYQQTPGQGLQFLFEYFSETQRNKGNFPGRFSGRQFSNSRSEMNVSTLELGDSALYLCASSLALAGDREQFFGPGTRLTVL.

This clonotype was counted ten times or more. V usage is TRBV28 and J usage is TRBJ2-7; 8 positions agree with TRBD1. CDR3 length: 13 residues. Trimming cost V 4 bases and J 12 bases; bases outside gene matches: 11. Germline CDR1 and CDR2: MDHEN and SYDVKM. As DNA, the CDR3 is TGTGCCAGCAGTTCTACCCACAGGGGGAGAGGGTACTTC. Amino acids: CASSSTHRGRGYF.

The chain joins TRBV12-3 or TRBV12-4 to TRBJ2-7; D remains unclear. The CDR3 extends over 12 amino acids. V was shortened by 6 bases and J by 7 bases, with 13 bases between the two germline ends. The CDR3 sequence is CASSLVRREQYF. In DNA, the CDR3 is TGTGCCAGCAGCCTAGTGCGGCGGGAGCAGTACTTC.

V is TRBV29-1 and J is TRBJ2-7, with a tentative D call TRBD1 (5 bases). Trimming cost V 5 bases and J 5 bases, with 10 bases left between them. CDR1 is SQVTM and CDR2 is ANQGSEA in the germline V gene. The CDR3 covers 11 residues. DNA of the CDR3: TGCAGCGTTATCAGGGTTGACGAGCAGTACTTC. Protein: CSVIRVDEQYF.

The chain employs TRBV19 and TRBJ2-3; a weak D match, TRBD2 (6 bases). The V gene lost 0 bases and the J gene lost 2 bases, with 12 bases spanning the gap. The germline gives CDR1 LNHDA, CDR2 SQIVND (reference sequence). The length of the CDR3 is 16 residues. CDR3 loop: CASSIDGGGHTDTQYF. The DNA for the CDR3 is TGTGCCAGTAGTATAGACGGGGGAGGACACACAGATACGCAGTATTTT.

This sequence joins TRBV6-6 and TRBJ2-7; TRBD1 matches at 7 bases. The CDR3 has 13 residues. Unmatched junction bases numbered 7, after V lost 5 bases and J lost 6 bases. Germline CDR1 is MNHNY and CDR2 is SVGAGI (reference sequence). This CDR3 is CASSTISGGEQYF. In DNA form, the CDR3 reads TGTGCCAGCAGTACCATCTCAGGGGGCGAGCAGTACTTC.

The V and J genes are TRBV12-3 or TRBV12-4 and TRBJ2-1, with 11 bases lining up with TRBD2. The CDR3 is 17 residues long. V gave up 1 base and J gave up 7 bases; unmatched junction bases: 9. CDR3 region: CASSLVAGGLILNEQFF. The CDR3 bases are TGTGCCAGCAGTTTAGTAGCGGGAGGGCTTATTTTGAATGAGCAGTTCTTC.

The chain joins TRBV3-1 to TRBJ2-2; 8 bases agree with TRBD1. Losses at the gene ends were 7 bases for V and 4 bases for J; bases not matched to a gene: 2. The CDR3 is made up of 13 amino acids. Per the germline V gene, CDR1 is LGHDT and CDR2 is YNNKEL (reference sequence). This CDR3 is CASIGQGTGELFF. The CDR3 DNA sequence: TGTGCCAGCATCGGACAGGGCACCGGGGAGCTGTTTTTT.

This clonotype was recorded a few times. CDR3 DNA: TGCGCCAGCAGCCAAGATCCCAGGGGAATGGAGACCCAGTACTTC. This encodes CASSQDPRGMETQYF. The chain joins TRBV4-3 to TRBJ2-5; a possible D gene is TRBD1 (6 bases). The CDR3 spans 15 residues. CDR1 is LGHNA, CDR2 YSLEER, per germline. V was trimmed by 0 bases and J by 5 bases, leaving 13 bases between them.

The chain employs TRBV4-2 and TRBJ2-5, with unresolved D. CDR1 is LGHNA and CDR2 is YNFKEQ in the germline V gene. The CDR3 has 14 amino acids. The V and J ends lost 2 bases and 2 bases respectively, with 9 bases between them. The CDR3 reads CASSQTEPQETQYF. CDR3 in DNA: TGTGCCAGCAGCCAAACGGAGCCACAAGAGACCCAGTACTTC.

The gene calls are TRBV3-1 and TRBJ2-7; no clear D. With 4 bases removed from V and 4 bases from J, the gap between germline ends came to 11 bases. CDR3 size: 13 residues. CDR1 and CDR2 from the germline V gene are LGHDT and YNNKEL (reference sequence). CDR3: CASSPSIVYEQYF. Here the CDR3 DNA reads TGTGCCAGCAGCCCCTCCATAGTTTACGAGCAGTACTTC.

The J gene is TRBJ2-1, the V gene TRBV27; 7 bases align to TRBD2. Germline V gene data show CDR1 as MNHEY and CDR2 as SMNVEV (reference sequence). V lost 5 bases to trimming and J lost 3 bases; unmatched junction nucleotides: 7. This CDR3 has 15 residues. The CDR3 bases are TGTGCCAGCAGTACGAGCGGGACTCTCTACAATGAGCAGTTCTTC. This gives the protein CASSTSGTLYNEQFF.

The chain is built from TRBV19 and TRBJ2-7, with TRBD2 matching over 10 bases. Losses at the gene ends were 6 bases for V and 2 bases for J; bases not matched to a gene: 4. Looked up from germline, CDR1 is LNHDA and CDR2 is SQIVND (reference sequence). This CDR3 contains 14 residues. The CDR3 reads CASSQLAGPYEQYF. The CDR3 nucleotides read TGTGCCAGTAGCCAACTAGCGGGACCCTACGAGCAGTACTTC.

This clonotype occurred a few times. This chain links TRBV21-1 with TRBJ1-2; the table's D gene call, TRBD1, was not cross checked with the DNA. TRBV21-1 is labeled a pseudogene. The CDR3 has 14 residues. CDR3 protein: CASSKDPGIYGYTF. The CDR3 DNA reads TGTGCCAGCAGCAAAGATCCCGGTATCTATGGCTACACCTTC.